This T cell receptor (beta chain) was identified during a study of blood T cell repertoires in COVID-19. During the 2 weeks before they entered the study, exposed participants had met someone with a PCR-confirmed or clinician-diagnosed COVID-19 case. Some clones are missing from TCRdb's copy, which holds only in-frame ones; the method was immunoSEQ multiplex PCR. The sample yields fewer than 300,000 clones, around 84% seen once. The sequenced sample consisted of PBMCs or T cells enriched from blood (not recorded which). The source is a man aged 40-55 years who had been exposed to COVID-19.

The CDR3 sequence: CASSPGTPHGYTF. In DNA form, the CDR3 reads TGTGCCAGCAGTCCCGGGACACCCCATGGCTACACCTTC. V gene TRBV12-3 or TRBV12-4 combines with J gene TRBJ1-2, with D maybe TRBD1 (6 bases). V lost 5 bases and J 6 bases, leaving 13 bases between the germline ends. CDR3 length equals 13 residues.